This T cell receptor beta chain was sequenced in a study of T cell repertoires in cytomegalovirus infection. The wider study: Recently identified HLA-C-restricted CMV epitopes were among the peptides used. It can be stated that public TCR beta signatures indicated CMV infection as well as a matching HLA type. Whole-study findings and limits: Summed frequency of public TCR beta families distinguished CMV carriers with the relevant HLA.

Via MiXCR, TCRdb re-called the reads, giving one row per CDR3 protein. The repertoire holds about 890,000 distinct CDR3 sequences, approximately 31% seen once, with 11% to 15% in the top ten. This clonotype was seen a handful of times. The target antigen is unknown. The CDR3 sequence is 15 residues long. Per the germline V gene, CDR1 is MNHEY and CDR2 is SVGEGT. Trimming at V came to 11 bases and at J to 1 base, leaving 13 bases not matched to a gene. V is TRBV6-2 or TRBV6-3 and J is TRBJ2-7; TRBD1 aligns across 8 bases. The sample was cultured CD8+ T cells from PBMCs, taken from culture after CMV antigen stimulation. The receptor's source is a human donor in good health (CMV status not recorded). Some clones in this sample may be carry-over from other donors' samples. The CDR3: CASHARGQGSYEQYV. The CDR3 DNA sequence: TGTGCCTCCCACGCCAGGGGGCAGGGGTCCTACGAGCAGTACGTC.